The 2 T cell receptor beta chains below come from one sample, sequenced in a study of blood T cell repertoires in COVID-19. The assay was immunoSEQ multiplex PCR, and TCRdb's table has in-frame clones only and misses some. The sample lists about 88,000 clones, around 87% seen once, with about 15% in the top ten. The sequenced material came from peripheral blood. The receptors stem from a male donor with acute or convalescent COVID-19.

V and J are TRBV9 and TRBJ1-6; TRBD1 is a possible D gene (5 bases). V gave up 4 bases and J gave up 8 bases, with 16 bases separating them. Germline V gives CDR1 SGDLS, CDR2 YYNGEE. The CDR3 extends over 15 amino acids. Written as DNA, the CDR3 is TGTGCCAGCAGCCCGCGGGACCCCGGCGATTCACCCCTCCACTTT. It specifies CASSPRDPGDSPLHF.

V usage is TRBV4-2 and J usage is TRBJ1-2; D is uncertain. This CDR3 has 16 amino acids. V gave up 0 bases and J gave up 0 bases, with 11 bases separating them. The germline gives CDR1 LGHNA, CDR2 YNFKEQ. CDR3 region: CASSQDLASSNYGYTF. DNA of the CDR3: TGTGCCAGCAGCCAAGATCTCGCCAGTTCTAACTATGGCTACACCTTC.